The 2 T cell receptor beta chains in this list originate from one sample, sequenced in a study of blood T cell repertoires in COVID-19 (TCRdb year 2020). Libraries were constructed by the immunoSEQ multiplex PCR assay. TCRdb stores this immuneACCESS table with in-frame sequences only. Part of the clones is absent; in the studies checked, under half of the shortfall reflects unresolved V genes, and no reason is known for the rest. The table for this sample lists hundreds of thousands of clones; 65% to 90% of them were counted only once. In total, the top ten clones hold 5% to 6.5% of the sample. The sequenced sample consisted of peripheral blood. The receptors were sampled from a middle-aged man with active or convalescent COVID-19.

The rearrangement uses TRBV5-1 and TRBJ2-3; 8 bases are a match to TRBD1. V lost 4 bases and J lost 4; bases outside the gene matches: 5. The germline V gene encodes CDR1 SGHRS and CDR2 YFSETQ. The CDR3 is made up of 14 amino acids. The chain's CDR3 is CASSRDRSPDTQYF. The CDR3 region has the DNA TGCGCCAGCAGCAGGGACAGGTCACCAGATACGCAGTATTTT.

The chain joins TRBV19 to TRBJ2-2; D gene ambiguous. V was trimmed by 4 bases and J by 7 bases, leaving 19 bases between them. CDR3 length: 16 amino acids. Germline CDR1 LNHDA, CDR2 SQIVND (reference sequence). The CDR3 DNA sequence: TGTGCCAGTAGTACCAGTTTAGGTTTCGGAGTCGGGGAGCTGTTTTTT. It specifies CASSTSLGFGVGELFF.